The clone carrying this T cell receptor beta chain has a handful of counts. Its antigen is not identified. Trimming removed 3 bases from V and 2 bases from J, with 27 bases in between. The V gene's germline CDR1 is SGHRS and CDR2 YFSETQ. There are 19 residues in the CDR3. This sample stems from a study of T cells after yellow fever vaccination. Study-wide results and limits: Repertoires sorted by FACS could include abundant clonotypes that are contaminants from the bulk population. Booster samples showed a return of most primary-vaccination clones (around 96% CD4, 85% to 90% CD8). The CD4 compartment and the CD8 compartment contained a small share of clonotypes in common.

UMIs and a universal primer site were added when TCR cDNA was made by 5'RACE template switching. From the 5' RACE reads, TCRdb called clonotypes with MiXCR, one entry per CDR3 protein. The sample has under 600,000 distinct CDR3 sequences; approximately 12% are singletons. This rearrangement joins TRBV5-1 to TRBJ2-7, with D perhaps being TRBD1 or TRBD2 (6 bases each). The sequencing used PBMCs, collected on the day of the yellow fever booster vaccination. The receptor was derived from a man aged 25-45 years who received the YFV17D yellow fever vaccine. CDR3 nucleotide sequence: TGCGCCAGCAGCTCGGGGGCAGGGGCTGCTTATTTAGGAGCCTACGAGCAGTACTTC. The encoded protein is CASSSGAGAAYLGAYEQYF.